This T cell receptor beta chain was sequenced in a study of CD8+ T cells in alopecia areata. Whole-study context: Administration of oral tofacitinib to treated patients was at 5 to 10 mg twice daily. The study, taken as a whole, reports: Lesional scalp exceeded normal scalp in clonality, especially in alopecia totalis/universalis. Many expanded lesional clones persisted during tofacitinib (in both scalp and blood). TCRs were shared less clearly across patients than in mice, possibly for HLA-related reasons.

Note on this clone: Its target is unknown.

As for treatment: oral pan-JAK inhibitor, 5-10 mg twice daily. In germline, CDR1 is MNHEY, CDR2 SMNVEV (reference sequence). This CDR3 is built from 14 residues. V was clipped by 6 bases and J by 6 bases, with 12 bases between them. After isolation, RNA underwent reverse transcription to generate cDNA as the sequencing template. Sequenced by immunoSEQ multiplex PCR; TCRdb stores in-frame clones only, minus some. The repertoire holds over 150,000 clones, with about 55% as singletons. This TCR came from a human donor with alopecia areata. This chain joins TRBV27 and TRBJ1-6; D is unresolved. The starting material was CD8+ T cells sorted from blood, obtained at week 24, from a patient treated with tofacitinib. For the CDR3, the DNA is TGTGCCAGCAGGACCATAGCTGGTAATTCACCCCTCCACTTT. It yields the protein CASRTIAGNSPLHF.